This record looks at one TCR beta chain sequence and its context. A far larger clone is just one base off, so this is likely a read error. Trimming cost V 4 bases and J 9 bases; bases outside gene matches: 7. Looked up from germline, CDR1 is MNHNS and CDR2 is SASEGT. The CDR3 sequence is 13 residues long. This sample is drawn from a study of prognosis after radiotherapy for stage I lung cancer. The genomic DNA TCR beta CDR3 region underwent two rounds of multiplex PCR. First-round PCR employed TRBV- and TRBJ-specific primers for each gene. TCRdb fed the multiplex PCR reads into MiXCR, producing one record per CDR3 protein. The sample comprises fewer than 40,000 distinct CDR3 sequences, less than 40% of which are singletons, and approximately 17% rests with the top ten.

This TCR was sampled from a donor at least 50 years old with non-small cell lung cancer. The sample here was PBMCs, taken before or after stereotactic body radiation therapy (not recorded which). V gene TRBV6-1 combines with J gene TRBJ1-2; 8 nucleotides match TRBD1. The CDR3 is CASSASGGQCYTF. The CDR3 coding sequence is TGTGCCAGCAGTGCCTCAGGGGGCCAGTGCTACACCTTC.